Listed below are T cell receptor beta chains from one sample, sequenced in a study of CD8 T cells in Susac syndrome. Each CDR3 protein is one row after TCRdb ran MiXCR on the immunoSEQ multiplex PCR reads. Counted here are about 190,000 distinct CDR3 sequences, almost 96% occurring once; the ten biggest clones make up roughly 0.093%. Source material: CD4+ T cells from PBMCs. The source is a human donor with Susac syndrome. Each CDR3 is given with its conserved first and last residue. A D gene is named only where the DNA matches it firmly. Some rows mark clone size as missing; the rest say once, few, many or name a class of expanded clone.

J	D	V	size	DNA	CDR3
TRBJ2-6	.	TRBV2	.	TGTGCCAGCAGGTCCGGGCCCCGTAGCTCTGGGGCCAACGTCCTGACTTTC	CASRSGPRSSGANVLTF
TRBJ2-1	TRBD1	TRBV12-3/TRBV12-4	once	TGTGCCAGCAGGAACAGGGGGCGCCCCGGTGAGCAGTTCTTC	CASRNRGRPGEQFF
TRBJ2-4	.	TRBV5-1	.	TGCGCCAGCAGCTTGGTTTTGGGCCAGAACATTCAGTACTTC	CASSLVLGQNIQYF
TRBJ1-6	.	TRBV7-6	.	TGTGCCAGCAGCACGCGGCGGGCAGGGAGGAATTCACCCCTCCACTTT	CASSTRRAGRNSPLHF
TRBJ1-6	TRBD1	TRBV29-1	.	TGCAGCGACCGACGACAGGGGGACTATAATTCACCCCTCCACTTT	CSDRRQGDYNSPLHF
TRBJ2-7	.	TRBV2	.	TGTGCCAGCCGCCAGGGGGGGGCCCAGTACGAGCAGTACTTC	CASRQGGAQYEQYF
TRBJ2-3	.	TRBV5-1	.	TGCGCCAGCAGCTTGGAGGGGAGCCTCCCCACAGATACGCAGTATTTT	CASSLEGSLPTDTQYF
TRBJ1-2	.	TRBV4-1	.	TGCGCCAGCAGCCAAGAACCCGGATCTAACTATGGCTACACCTTC	CASSQEPGSNYGYTF
TRBJ2-5	.	TRBV20-1	.	TGCAGTGCTAGGGGGGAGACCCAGTACTTC	CSARGETQYF
TRBJ2-7	.	TRBV5-6	.	TGTGCCAGCAGCTTAAGAGGGACCTGGAGGTACGAGCAGTACTTC	CASSLRGTWRYEQYF
TRBJ2-7	TRBD2	TRBV13	.	TGTGCCAGCAGCTTAGCCCCTACTAGCGGAGTCCCCTACGAGCAGTACTTC	CASSLAPTSGVPYEQYF
TRBJ1-1	.	TRBV20-1	.	TGCAGTGCTAGAGATCGGCAGGTCACTGAAGCTTTCTTT	CSARDRQVTEAFF
TRBJ1-1	TRBD1	TRBV4-1	.	TGCGCCAGCAGCCAAGATAGGGACAGGGCGAACACTGAAGCTTTCTTT	CASSQDRDRANTEAFF
TRBJ1-2	.	TRBV2	.	TGTGCCAGCAGTGAAGATGGGCCAGCCTATGGCTACACCTTC	CASSEDGPAYGYTF
TRBJ2-7	.	TRBV18	.	TGTGCCAGCTCACCACAGGGAACCCCCTACGAGCAGTACTTC	CASSPQGTPYEQYF
TRBJ1-2	.	TRBV9	.	TGTGCCAGCAGCGTAGACTCCCTCTATGGCTACACCTTC	CASSVDSLYGYTF
TRBJ2-7	.	TRBV3-1	.	TGTGCCAGCAGCTACGGTGACGAGCAGTACTTC	CASSYGDEQYF
TRBJ1-2	.	TRBV6-5	once	TGTGCCAGCAGTCGGGGGGCGCTGACCAGCGGCTACACCTTC	CASSRGALTSGYTF
TRBJ2-7	.	TRBV20-1	once	TGCAGTGCTAGGGGCAGGGCGGTGACCTACGAGCAGTACTTC	CSARGRAVTYEQYF
TRBJ1-1	TRBD1	TRBV5-1	.	TGCGCCAGCAGCTTACTTCAGGGGGCCTCTGAAGCTTTCTTT	CASSLLQGASEAFF
TRBJ1-2	.	TRBV11-2	.	TGTGCCAGCAGGAAAAGACAGGCACATAACTATGGCTACACCTTC	CASRKRQAHNYGYTF
TRBJ1-5	.	TRBV19	.	TGTGCCAGTAGTTACCTGTCAGGGGCACGGGATCAGCCCCAGCATTTT	CASSYLSGARDQPQHF
TRBJ2-5	.	TRBV5-1	once	TGCGCCAGCAGCTCTGGACAGACCCAGTACTTC	CASSSGQTQYF
TRBJ1-1	.	TRBV18	.	TGTGCCAGCTCACCATTAGTACTGATGAACACTGAAGCTTTCTTT	CASSPLVLMNTEAFF